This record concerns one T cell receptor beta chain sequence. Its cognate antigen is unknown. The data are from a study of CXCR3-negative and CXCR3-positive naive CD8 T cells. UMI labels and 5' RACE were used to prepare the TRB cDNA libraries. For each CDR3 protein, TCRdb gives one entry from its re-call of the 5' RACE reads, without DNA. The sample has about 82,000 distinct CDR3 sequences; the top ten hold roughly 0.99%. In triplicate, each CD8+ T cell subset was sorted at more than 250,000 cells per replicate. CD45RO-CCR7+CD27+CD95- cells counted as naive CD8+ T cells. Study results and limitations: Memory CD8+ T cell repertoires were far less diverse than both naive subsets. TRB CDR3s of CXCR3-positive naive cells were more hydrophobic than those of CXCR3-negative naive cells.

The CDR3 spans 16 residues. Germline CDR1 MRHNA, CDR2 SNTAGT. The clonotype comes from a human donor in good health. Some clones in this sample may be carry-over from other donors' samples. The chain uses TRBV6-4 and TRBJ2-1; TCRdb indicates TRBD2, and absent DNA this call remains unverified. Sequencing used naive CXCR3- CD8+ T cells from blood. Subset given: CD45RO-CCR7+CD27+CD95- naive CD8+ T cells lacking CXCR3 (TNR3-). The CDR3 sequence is CASSDSGGLSYNEQFF.